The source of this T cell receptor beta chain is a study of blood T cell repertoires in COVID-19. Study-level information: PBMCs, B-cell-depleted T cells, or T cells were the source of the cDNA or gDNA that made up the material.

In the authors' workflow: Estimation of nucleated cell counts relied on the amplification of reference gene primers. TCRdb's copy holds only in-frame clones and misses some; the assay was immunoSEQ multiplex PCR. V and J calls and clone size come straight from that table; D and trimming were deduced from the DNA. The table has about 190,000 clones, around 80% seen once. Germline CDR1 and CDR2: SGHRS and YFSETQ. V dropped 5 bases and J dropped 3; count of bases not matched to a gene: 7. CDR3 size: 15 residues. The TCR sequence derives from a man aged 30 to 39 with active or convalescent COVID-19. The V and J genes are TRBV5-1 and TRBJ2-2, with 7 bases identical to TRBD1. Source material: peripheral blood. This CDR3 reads CASSLRTGDTGELFF. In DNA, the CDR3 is TGCGCCAGCAGTCTCCGAACAGGGGACACCGGGGAGCTGTTTTTT.